The present entry profiles one T cell receptor beta chain with its context. Its antigen is undetermined. The germline CDR1 and CDR2 sequences are SEHNR and FQNEAQ (reference sequence). The germline V and J ends were trimmed by 5 bases and 3 bases, with 11 bases remaining between them. The CDR3 is 14 residues long. Amplification of TCR beta used genomic DNA extracted from peripheral blood. Multiplex touch-down PCR with TRB-A/B primers amplified rearranged V-D-J TRB sequences. TCRdb independently ran MiXCR on the multiplex PCR reads; one entry per CDR3 protein. The sample gives 2,800 or so distinct CDR3 sequences, roughly 45% of which show up once; about 48% is in the top ten. These data belong to a study of T cell repertoires in aging, cancer and after chemotherapy. Background on the study: Around 10 million TCR reads were in the whole dataset.

Overall study findings and caveats: In each cancer cohort, median generation probability increased across chemotherapy, suggesting thymic output rebounded.

V and J are TRBV7-9 and TRBJ1-3; no reliable D call. The TCR originated in a human donor with a blood cancer. The sequencing sample was made of blood. CDR3 amino acids: CASSRGEGGNTIYF. CDR3 nucleotides: TGTGCCAGCAGCCGTGGGGAAGGTGGAAACACCATATATTTT.